What follows are 30 T cell receptor beta chains derived from one specimen sequenced in a study of early T cells in non-severe SARS-CoV-2 infection. One entry per CDR3 protein results from TCRdb running MiXCR on the 5' RACE reads. The sample contains about 36,000 distinct CDR3 sequences, roughly 6.8% of which appear only once. Specimen: whole blood, collected at baseline. These receptors all stem from an adult who was a healthcare worker with PCR-confirmed SARS-CoV-2 infection or an uninfected control (not recorded which).

This clonotype was counted between two and nine times. The gene calls are TRBV2 and TRBJ2-4; perhaps D is TRBD1 or TRBD2 (5 bases each). The length of the CDR3 is 12 residues. Germline values: CDR1 SNHLY, CDR2 FYNNEI. Trimming pared 4 bases from V and 7 bases from J, leaving 8 bases between. CDR3 nucleotide sequence: TGTGCCAGCAGTGTAGAGGGGAACATTCAGTACTTC. Translated: CASSVEGNIQYF.

This rearrangement joins TRBV28 to TRBJ2-7; possible D gene TRBD2, 6 bases. The V end lost 8 bases, the J end lost 2 bases, and 13 bases lay between the germline ends. This CDR3 comprises 13 residues. Germline CDR1 reads MDHEN; CDR2 reads SYDVKM. DNA of the CDR3: TGTGCCAGCGAGCGGGCGTTCACCTACGAGCAGTACTTC. Residues: CASERAFTYEQYF.

This clonotype has a handful of counts. The chain uses TRBV28 and TRBJ1-2; TRBD1 is a possible D gene (5 bases). Germline CDR1 MDHEN, CDR2 SYDVKM. CDR3 length: 14 residues. V dropped 7 bases and J dropped 6 bases, with 18 bases sitting between them. The DNA for the CDR3 is TGTGCCAGCACCAATACGAACAGGCGTAATGGCTACACCTTC. Protein product: CASTNTNRRNGYTF.

This clonotype was found many times. The chain carries TRBV29-1 and TRBJ2-5, with a weak D call TRBD2 (6 bases). The V end was cut by 7 bases, the J end by 5 bases, with 11 bases between. Germline CDR1 SQVTM, CDR2 ANQGSEA. CDR3 size: 11 residues. CDR3 DNA sequence: TGCAGCGGGGGGGTGGATGAGACCCAGTACTTC. It codes for CSGGVDETQYF. The full variable domain, rest sourced from reference TRBV29-1 and TRBJ2-5, is SAVISQKPSRDICQRGTSLTIQCQVDSQVTMMFWYRQQPGQSLTLIATANQGSEATYESGFVIDKFPISRPNLTFSTLTVSNMSPEDSSIYLCSGGVDETQYFGPGTRLLVL.

The genes are TRBV28 and TRBJ1-6; 7 bases map to TRBD1. V was pared by 6 bases and J by 7 bases, with 6 bases of the junction left unmatched. There are 14 residues in the CDR3. CDR1 is MDHEN, CDR2 SYDVKM, per germline. CDR3 in DNA: TGTGCCAGCAGCCGGGGACAGCGAAATTCACCCCTCCACTTT. Its protein is CASSRGQRNSPLHF. Variable domain in full (rest from reference TRBV28 and TRBJ1-6): DVKVTQSSRYLVKRTGEKVFLECVQDMDHENMFWYRQDPGLGLRLIYFSYDVKMKEKGDIPEGYSVSREKKERFSLILESASTNQTSMYLCASSRGQRNSPLHFGNGTRLTVT.

This clonotype was seen repeatedly, ten times or more. The V and J genes are TRBV19 and TRBJ2-1; 12 bases are a match to TRBD2. The CDR3 covers 15 residues. CDR1 is LNHDA, CDR2 SQIVND, per germline (reference sequence). J lost 6 bases, V lost 4 bases, and 4 bases had no gene match. The CDR3 nucleotides are TGTGCCAGTAGTAGAGGACTAGCGGGATTCAATGAGCAGTTCTTC. Translated: CASSRGLAGFNEQFF.

The sample holds a few counts of this clonotype. This chain connects TRBV20-1 to TRBJ2-4, with D possibly TRBD2 on 6 matching bases. This CDR3 region has 14 residues. The germline V and J ends were trimmed by 5 bases and 3 bases, with 14 bases remaining between them. Germline V gene data show CDR1 as DFQATT and CDR2 as SNEGSKA (reference sequence). The CDR3 DNA sequence: TGCAGTGCTCGGGAGCCGACGGGCAAAAACATTCAGTACTTC. This sequence encodes CSAREPTGKNIQYF.

This rearrangement joins TRBV7-9 to TRBJ2-7; D call uncertain. From germline, CDR1 is SEHNR and CDR2 FQNEAQ (reference sequence). V shed 4 bases and J shed 7 bases, with 17 bases lying between them. CDR3 length equals 14 residues. The CDR3 nucleotides are TGTGCCAGCAGCTCCATCCTCATGTTGGGTGAGCAGTACTTC. Translating it yields CASSSILMLGEQYF.

This clonotype showed up many times. The V and J genes are TRBV20-1 and TRBJ1-6; no firm D call. CDR3 length: 15 amino acids. Germline V gene data show CDR1 as DFQATT and CDR2 as SNEGSKA (reference sequence). Trimming cost V 3 bases and J 7 bases, with 16 bases left between them. The CDR3 region has the DNA TGCAGTGCTAGTAGACGGAGCCTGGACAATTCACCCCTCCACTTT. This codes for CSASRRSLDNSPLHF.

This clonotype occurred a few times. The V and J genes are TRBV9 and TRBJ2-7; 7 bases fit TRBD1. This CDR3 is built from 14 residues. Germline V lookup: CDR1 SGDLS, CDR2 YYNGEE. The V segment lost 0 bases and the J segment 6 bases; nucleotides outside the gene matches: 6. CDR3 in DNA: TGTGCCAGCAGCGTAGGCCAAACAGGGGCCGAGCAGTACTTC. Translation: CASSVGQTGAEQYF.

This clonotype was recorded many times. The chain couples TRBV5-1 to TRBJ1-1, with D possibly being TRBD1 (6 bases). This CDR3 has 13 amino acids. From germline, CDR1 is SGHRS and CDR2 YFSETQ. Between the trimmed V and J ends, which lost 1 base and 3 bases, there was a span of 7 bases. CDR3 in amino acids: CASSLPGDTEAFF. CDR3 nucleotide sequence: TGCGCCAGCAGCTTGCCAGGGGACACTGAAGCTTTCTTT.

The rearrangement joins TRBV5-1 to TRBJ2-7; D call uncertain. The CDR3 is 14 residues long. With 0 bases removed from V and 1 base from J, the gap between germline ends came to 8 bases. Germline V gene lookup returns CDR1 SGHRS and CDR2 YFSETQ. The CDR3 region has the DNA TGCGCCAGCAGCTTGGGTCAGGCTTCCTACGAGCAGTACTTC. Translating it yields CASSLGQASYEQYF.

This clonotype was counted ten times or more. The chain links TRBV6-7 to TRBJ1-1; 8 bases are a match to TRBD1. TRBV6-7 is an open reading frame, and its role is uncertain. The CDR3 extends over 16 amino acids. J gave up 4 bases and V 0 bases, and 7 bases lay outside the gene matches. The CDR3 spells CASSYSAGGVGTEAFF. CDR3 nucleotide sequence: TGTGCCAGCAGTTACTCGGCAGGGGGCGTCGGCACTGAAGCTTTCTTT.

In this sample, this clonotype turned up many times. This rearrangement joins TRBV20-1 to TRBJ2-1; 9 bases agree with TRBD2. The length of the CDR3 is 15 residues. Germline-derived CDR1 and CDR2 are DFQATT and SNEGSKA (reference sequence). J gave up 5 bases and V 0 bases, and 5 bases lay outside the gene matches. The CDR3 protein is CSAREAGGAHNEQFF. In nucleotides, the CDR3 is TGCAGTGCTAGAGAGGCGGGAGGGGCCCACAATGAGCAGTTCTTC.

This clonotype was observed many times. The genes are TRBV20-1 and TRBJ1-6, with 7 bases matching TRBD1. Trimming cost V 5 bases and J 7 bases; bases outside gene matches: 5. Germline V gives CDR1 DFQATT, CDR2 SNEGSKA (reference sequence). This CDR3 is built from 13 residues. CDR3 region: CSAEGQPNSPLHF. CDR3 DNA sequence: TGCAGTGCTGAGGGACAGCCCAATTCACCCCTCCACTTT.

This clonotype was observed at least ten times. The rearrangement uses TRBV20-1 and TRBJ2-5; tentative D call: TRBD2 (7 bases). V lost 3 bases to trimming and J lost 5 bases, with 22 bases between them. CDR3 size: 16 residues. Germline assignment: CDR1 DFQATT and CDR2 SNEGSKA (reference sequence). Here the CDR3 DNA reads TGCAGTGCTAGCCCCTCATTGGGGGCGGGAGTCGAGACCCAGTACTTC. Its translation: CSASPSLGAGVETQYF.

This clonotype was counted between two and nine times. The CDR3 spells CASSLVGDQPQHF. CDR3 nucleotides: TGTGCCAGCAGTTTGGTAGGGGATCAGCCCCAGCATTTT. The chain has TRBV12-3 or TRBV12-4 and TRBJ1-5, with a weak D call TRBD1 (5 bases). V shed 3 bases and J shed 5 bases, with 8 bases lying between them. This CDR3 region has 13 residues.

This clonotype was counted many times. At one boundary the junction diverges from the germline segment, which might be a read error. The rearrangement links TRBV2 to TRBJ2-1; weak D call: TRBD1 (5 bases). This CDR3 region has 11 residues. Germline values: CDR1 SNHLY, CDR2 FYNNEI. CDR3 bases: TGTGCCAGCAGTGAAGACCAGGGCCCTAGCTTC. Amino acids: CASSEDQGPSF. Drawing the rest from reference TRBV2 and TRBJ2-1, the complete variable domain is EPEVTQTPSHQVTQMGQEVILRCVPISNHLYFYWYRQILGQKVEFLVSFYNNEISEKSEIFDDQFSVERPDGSNFTLKIRSTKLEDSAMYFCASSEDQGPSFGPGTRLTVL.

The chain employs TRBV24-1 and TRBJ1-5; D gene ambiguous. V gave up 4 bases and J gave up 2 bases, with 11 bases separating them. This CDR3 contains 15 residues. The germline CDR1 and CDR2 sequences are KGHDR and SFDVKD. The CDR3 is CATSDRLGGNQPQHF. The CDR3 DNA sequence: TGTGCCACCAGTGACCGACTAGGAGGCAATCAGCCCCAGCATTTT.

This clonotype appeared many times. This chain links TRBV20-1 with TRBJ2-1; TRBD1 aligns across 7 bases. Per germline, CDR1 DFQATT and CDR2 SNEGSKA (reference sequence). The CDR3 is 12 amino acids. The junction had 5 bases not matched to a gene; V was cut back by 4 bases and J by 8 bases. The CDR3 sequence: CSAKRQGHEQFF. The CDR3 coding sequence is TGCAGTGCTAAAAGACAGGGACATGAGCAGTTCTTC.

A few counts support this clonotype. CDR3: CASGRGVGDTQYF. The CDR3 nucleotides read TGTGCCAGCGGCAGGGGGGTTGGAGATACGCAGTATTTT. V and J are TRBV12-3 or TRBV12-4 and TRBJ2-3, with D perhaps TRBD1 (7 bases). This CDR3 region has 13 residues. V was pared by 8 bases and J by 5 bases, with 14 bases between.

This clonotype was recorded many times. CDR3 in amino acids: CASSFSNSPLHF. CDR3 nucleotide sequence: TGTGCCAGCAGTTTTTCAAATTCACCCCTCCACTTT. The V call is TRBV12-3 or TRBV12-4, the J call TRBJ1-6; no firm D call. This CDR3 contains 12 residues. V was trimmed by 3 bases and J by 7 bases, leaving 4 bases between them.

By sample fraction, this clonotype is medium-sized. The rearrangement links TRBV5-4 to TRBJ2-7; D is tentatively TRBD1 or TRBD2 (6 bases each). V shed 0 bases and J shed 6 bases, with 10 bases lying between them. Per germline, CDR1 SGHNT and CDR2 YYREEE (reference sequence). The CDR3 totals 13 residues. The CDR3 DNA sequence: TGTGCCAGCAGCTTGGTACAGGGAGGCGAGCAGTACTTC. Protein sequence: CASSLVQGGEQYF.

This clonotype appeared many times. The genes are TRBV15 and TRBJ2-7; D may correspond to TRBD1 or TRBD2 (5 bases each). The CDR3 is made up of 14 amino acids. Between the trimmed V and J ends, which lost 1 base and 3 bases, there was a span of 10 bases. Germline-derived CDR1 and CDR2 are LNHNV and YYDKDF (reference sequence). CDR3 amino acids: CATSRGGDGYEQYF. For the CDR3, the DNA is TGTGCCACCAGCAGAGGAGGGGACGGCTACGAGCAGTACTTC.

This clonotype was seen repeatedly, ten times or more. This chain connects TRBV4-3 to TRBJ2-7, with 7 bases fitting TRBD1. Per germline, CDR1 LGHNA and CDR2 YSLEER. With 0 bases clipped from V and 7 bases from J, the junction kept 12 bases outside the gene matches. CDR3 length: 16 residues. This CDR3 reads CASSQDFTGALDEQYF. Written as DNA, the CDR3 is TGCGCCAGCAGCCAAGATTTTACAGGGGCTTTGGATGAGCAGTACTTC.

This clonotype showed up many times. V gene TRBV18 combines with J gene TRBJ2-2; unclear D gene. Trimming removed 3 bases at V and 6 bases at J, with 8 bases between. The CDR3 loop spans 13 amino acids. Germline-derived CDR1 and CDR2 are KGHSH and LQKENI. CDR3 loop: CASSPRGPGELFF. CDR3 coding DNA: TGTGCCAGCTCACCCCGAGGACCCGGGGAGCTGTTTTTT.

This clonotype was detected ten times or more. The V and J genes are TRBV18 and TRBJ1-5; D possibly corresponds to TRBD1 (5 bases). Germline V gene data show CDR1 as KGHSH and CDR2 as LQKENI. Deletions cut 6 bases from V and 0 bases from J, with 12 bases between. The CDR3 spans 15 residues. For the CDR3, the DNA is TGTGCCAGCTCCCGAGGGGAGTATAGCAATCAGCCCCAGCATTTT. It codes for CASSRGEYSNQPQHF.

This clonotype has just a few counts. The rearrangement uses TRBV12-5 and TRBJ1-1; no clear D gene. The CDR3 is 12 residues long. Trimming removed 3 bases from V and 5 bases from J, with 7 bases in between. Germline lookup yields CDR1 LGHNT and CDR2 FRNRAP. CDR3 residues: CASGLTTTEAFF. CDR3 bases: TGTGCTAGTGGTTTAACCACGACTGAAGCTTTCTTT.

This chain connects TRBV30 to TRBJ2-1; no clear D gene. Germline CDR1 and CDR2: GTSNPN and SVGIG (reference sequence). Trimming pared 3 bases from V and 7 bases from J, leaving 10 bases between. CDR3 length: 12 residues. The CDR3 is CAWSRSVNEQFF. The CDR3 DNA reads TGTGCCTGGAGCCGATCCGTTAATGAGCAGTTCTTC.

The V gene is TRBV12-3 or TRBV12-4, the J gene TRBJ2-1; D is uncertain. CDR3 length equals 11 residues. Trimming left V 1 base short and J 9 bases short, with 4 bases between. As DNA, the CDR3 is TGTGCCAGCAGTTTAGACGTTGAGCAGTTCTTC. It yields the protein CASSLDVEQFF.